This T cell receptor beta chain was recovered during a study of long-term antiretroviral therapy in people with HIV. General observations from the study: Unavailable data included ART adherence, viral resistance and therapy changes (switches in treatment).

An immunoSEQ assay, version v3.0, was performed at survey level. Clones were read by immunoSEQ multiplex PCR, and TCRdb kept only the in-frame ones, dropping some. The sample records over 20,000 clones, about 79% being singletons. The CDR3 is made up of 13 amino acids. Losses at the gene ends were 4 bases for V and 8 bases for J; bases not matched to a gene: 7. Germline assignment: CDR1 MNHEY and CDR2 SVGAGI. Comments on this clone: As yet, its antigen is unknown.

V and J are TRBV6-5 and TRBJ1-2; TRBD1 agrees at 7 bases. The source of this sequence is a man aged 18 to 30 with HIV. Specimen: unsorted PBMCs, collected 0.1 years before starting antiretroviral therapy. CDR3 DNA sequence: TGTGCCAGCAGTTTCCGACAGGGTGAGGGCTACACCTTC. This sequence encodes CASSFRQGEGYTF.